This entry lists 8 T cell receptor beta chains sequenced from one sample in a study of T cell changes during pregnancy in multiple sclerosis. TCRdb's table, derived via immunoSEQ multiplex PCR, lists solely in-frame clones and lacks some. The data show tens of thousands of clones, approximately 92% seen once. The sequencing here drew on CD4+ T cells from peripheral blood mononuclear cells, taken after pregnancy. Receptor source: a female donor with multiple sclerosis, enrolled in a pregnancy study.

The V gene is TRBV30, the J gene TRBJ2-7; 7 nucleotides match TRBD1. Germline V CDR1 and CDR2: GTSNPN, SVGIG (reference sequence). CDR3 length: 14 amino acids. J was trimmed by 4 bases and V by 0 bases; bases with no gene match: 6. The CDR3 sequence: CAWSVGYRGYEQYF. CDR3 nucleotide sequence: TGTGCCTGGAGTGTAGGCTACAGGGGTTACGAGCAGTACTTC. Using reference TRBV30 and TRBJ2-7 for the parts outside the CDR3, the full variable domain is SQTIHQWPATLVQPVGSPLSLECTVEGTSNPNLYWYRQAAGRGLQLLFYSVGIGQISSEVPQNLSASRPQDRQFILSSKKLLLSDSGFYLCAWSVGYRGYEQYFGPGTRLTVT.

V gene TRBV4-3 combines with J gene TRBJ2-2; 9 bases fit TRBD2. J lost 6 bases, V lost 0 bases, and 11 bases had no gene match. Germline V lookup: CDR1 LGHNA, CDR2 YSLEER. This CDR3 is 18 amino acids long. The CDR3 region is CASSQDTLSGGLAGELFF. CDR3 DNA: TGCGCCAGCAGCCAAGATACACTCAGCGGGGGGTTGGCCGGGGAGCTGTTTTTT.

This clone appeared a single time. CDR3: CASATGGNYGYTF. Here the CDR3 DNA reads TGTGCCAGCGCGACAGGGGGCAACTATGGCTACACCTTC. The chain is built from TRBV5-5 and TRBJ1-2; TRBD1 matches at 10 bases. Germline V CDR1 and CDR2: SGHKS, YYEKEE (reference sequence). J lost 2 bases, V lost 7 bases, and 2 bases had no gene match. The CDR3 length is 13 residues.

The chain couples TRBV7-6 to TRBJ1-3; D ambiguous. This CDR3 comprises 16 residues. Germline-derived CDR1 and CDR2 are SGHVS and FNYEAQ. The V end lost 3 bases, the J end lost 2 bases, and 14 bases lay between the germline ends. In DNA form, the CDR3 reads TGTGCCAGCAGCTTGACCGGGATTGTAGCTGGAAACACCATATATTTT. This gives the protein CASSLTGIVAGNTIYF.

J is TRBJ2-7 and V is TRBV5-6; 7 bases match TRBD1. The J segment lost 1 base and the V segment lost 2 bases, leaving 3 bases of the junction unmatched. The CDR3 has 14 residues. CDR1 is SGHDT and CDR2 is YYEEEE in the germline V gene. The CDR3 loop is CASSLIRGSYEQYF. As DNA, the CDR3 is TGTGCCAGCAGCTTAATCAGGGGGTCCTACGAGCAGTACTTC.

The chain combines TRBV5-4 with TRBJ2-3; 7 bases match TRBD1. Germline V CDR1 and CDR2: SGHNT, YYREEE (reference sequence). After removal of 4 bases from V and 0 bases from J, the junction contained 20 bases not matched to a gene. CDR3 length equals 20 residues. For the CDR3, the DNA is TGTGCCAGCAGCCCCAAAGTATTAAGTTGGGGACAGCCAAGCACAGATACGCAGTATTTT. As protein: CASSPKVLSWGQPSTDTQYF.

The chain recombines TRBV5-4 with TRBJ1-1, with D maybe TRBD1 (6 bases). The CDR3 is made up of 13 amino acids. Per the germline V gene, CDR1 is SGHNT and CDR2 is YYREEE (reference sequence). The V end lost 6 bases, the J end lost 2 bases, and 11 bases lay between the germline ends. CDR3 protein: CASNADRNTEAFF. CDR3 coding DNA: TGTGCCAGCAATGCGGACAGAAACACTGAAGCTTTCTTT.

The chain joins TRBV30 to TRBJ1-1; tentatively, D is TRBD1 (6 bases). Germline loops: CDR1 GTSNPN, CDR2 SVGIG (reference sequence). Trimming stripped 5 bases from V and 4 bases from J, with 14 bases between. CDR3 length: 13 residues. The CDR3 DNA reads TGTGCCTGGGTACAGGGCGCGGGCACTGAAGCTTTCTTT. This translates into CAWVQGAGTEAFF.